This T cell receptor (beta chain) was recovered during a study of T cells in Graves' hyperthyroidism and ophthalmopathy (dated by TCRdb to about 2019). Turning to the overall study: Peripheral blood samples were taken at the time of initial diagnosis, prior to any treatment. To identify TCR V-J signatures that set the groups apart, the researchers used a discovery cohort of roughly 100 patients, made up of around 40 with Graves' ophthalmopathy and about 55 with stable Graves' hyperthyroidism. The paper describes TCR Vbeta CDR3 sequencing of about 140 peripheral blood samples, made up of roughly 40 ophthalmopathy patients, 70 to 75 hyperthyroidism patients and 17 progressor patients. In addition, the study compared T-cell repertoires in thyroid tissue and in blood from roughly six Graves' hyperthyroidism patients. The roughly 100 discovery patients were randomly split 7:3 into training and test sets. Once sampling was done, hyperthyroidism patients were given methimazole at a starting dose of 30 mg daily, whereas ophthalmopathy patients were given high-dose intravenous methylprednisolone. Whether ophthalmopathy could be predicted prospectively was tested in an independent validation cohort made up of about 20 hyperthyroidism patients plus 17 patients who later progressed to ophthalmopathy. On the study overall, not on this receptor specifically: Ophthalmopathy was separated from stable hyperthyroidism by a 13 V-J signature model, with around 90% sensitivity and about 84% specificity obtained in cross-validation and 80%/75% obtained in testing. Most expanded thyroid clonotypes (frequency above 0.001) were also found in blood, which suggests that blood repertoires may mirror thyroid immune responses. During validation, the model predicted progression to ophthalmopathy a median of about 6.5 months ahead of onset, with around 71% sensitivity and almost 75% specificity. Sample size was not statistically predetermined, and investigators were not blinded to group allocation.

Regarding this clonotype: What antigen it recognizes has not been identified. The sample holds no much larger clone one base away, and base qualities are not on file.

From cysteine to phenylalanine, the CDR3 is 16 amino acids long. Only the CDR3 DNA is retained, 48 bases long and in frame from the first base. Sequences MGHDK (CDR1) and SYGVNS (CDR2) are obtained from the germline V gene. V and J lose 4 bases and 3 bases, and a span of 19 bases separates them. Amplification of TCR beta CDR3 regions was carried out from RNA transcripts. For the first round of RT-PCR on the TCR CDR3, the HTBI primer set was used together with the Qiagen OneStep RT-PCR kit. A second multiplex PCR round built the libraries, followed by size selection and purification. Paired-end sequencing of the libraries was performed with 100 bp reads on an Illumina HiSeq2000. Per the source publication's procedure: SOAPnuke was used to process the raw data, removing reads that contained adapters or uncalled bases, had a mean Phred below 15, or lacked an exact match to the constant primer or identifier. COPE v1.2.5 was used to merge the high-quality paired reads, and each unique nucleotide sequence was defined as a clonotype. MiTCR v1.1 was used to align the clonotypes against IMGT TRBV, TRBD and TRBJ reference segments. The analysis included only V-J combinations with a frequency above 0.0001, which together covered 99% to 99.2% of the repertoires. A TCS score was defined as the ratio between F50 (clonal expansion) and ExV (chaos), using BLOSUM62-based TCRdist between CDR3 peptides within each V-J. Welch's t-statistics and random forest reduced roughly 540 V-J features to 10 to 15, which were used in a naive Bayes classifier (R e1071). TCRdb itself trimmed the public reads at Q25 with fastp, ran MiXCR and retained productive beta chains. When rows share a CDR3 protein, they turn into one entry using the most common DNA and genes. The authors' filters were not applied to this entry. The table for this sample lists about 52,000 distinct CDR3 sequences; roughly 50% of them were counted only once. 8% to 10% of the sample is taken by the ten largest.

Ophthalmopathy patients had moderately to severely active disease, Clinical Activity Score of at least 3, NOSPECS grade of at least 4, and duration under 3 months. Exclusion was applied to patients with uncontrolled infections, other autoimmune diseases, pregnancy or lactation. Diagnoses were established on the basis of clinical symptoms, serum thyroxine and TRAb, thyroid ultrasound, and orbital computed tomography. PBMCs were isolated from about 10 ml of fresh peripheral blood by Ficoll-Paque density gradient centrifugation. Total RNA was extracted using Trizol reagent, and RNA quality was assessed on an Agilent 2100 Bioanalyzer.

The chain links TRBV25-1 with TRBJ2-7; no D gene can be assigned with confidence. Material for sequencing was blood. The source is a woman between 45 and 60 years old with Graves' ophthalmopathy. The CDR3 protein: CASSASIGPSGYEQYF. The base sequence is TGTGCCAGCAGTGCTTCAATTGGACCCTCGGGCTACGAGCAGTACTTC.